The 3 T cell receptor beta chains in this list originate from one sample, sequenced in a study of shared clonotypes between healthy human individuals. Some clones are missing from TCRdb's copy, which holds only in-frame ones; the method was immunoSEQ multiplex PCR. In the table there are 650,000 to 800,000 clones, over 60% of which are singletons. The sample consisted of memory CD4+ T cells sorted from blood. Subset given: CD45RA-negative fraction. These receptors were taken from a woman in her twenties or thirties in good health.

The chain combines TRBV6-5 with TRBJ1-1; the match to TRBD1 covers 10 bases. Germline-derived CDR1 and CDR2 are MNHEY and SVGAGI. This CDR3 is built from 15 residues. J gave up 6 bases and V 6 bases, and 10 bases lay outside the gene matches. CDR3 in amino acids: CASSRPGQGSSEAFF. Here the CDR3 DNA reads TGTGCCAGCAGCCGCCCGGGACAGGGGTCTTCTGAAGCTTTCTTT.

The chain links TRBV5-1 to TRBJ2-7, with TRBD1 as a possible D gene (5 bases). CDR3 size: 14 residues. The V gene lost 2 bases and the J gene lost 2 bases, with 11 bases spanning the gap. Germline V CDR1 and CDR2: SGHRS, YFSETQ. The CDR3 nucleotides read TGCGCCAGCAGCTTTGTCTGGGGCCCCTACGAGCAGTACTTC. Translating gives CASSFVWGPYEQYF. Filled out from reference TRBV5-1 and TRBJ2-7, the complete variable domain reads KAGVTQTPRYLIKTRGQQVTLSCSPISGHRSVSWYQQTPGQGLQFLFEYFSETQRNKGNFPGRFSGRQFSNSRSEMNVSTLELGDSALYLCASSFVWGPYEQYFGPGTRLTVT.

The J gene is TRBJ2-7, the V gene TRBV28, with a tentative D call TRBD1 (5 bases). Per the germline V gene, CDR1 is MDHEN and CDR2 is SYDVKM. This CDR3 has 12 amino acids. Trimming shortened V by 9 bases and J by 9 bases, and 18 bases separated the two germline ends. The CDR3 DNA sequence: TGTGCCAGTGAAAAACAGGCTCTGGGGCAGTACTTC. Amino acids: CASEKQALGQYF.